The following is a TCR beta chain sequence with its context. Additional DNA sequences in this sample encode the identical CDR3. This record belongs to a study of blood T cell repertoires in COVID-19. Each recovered donor of Cohort 3 presented with two negative PCRs, clearance, or symptom resolution. Generated by immunoSEQ multiplex PCR, the TCRdb table keeps only in-frame clones and is missing some. This table has some 500,000 clones, around 89% appearing once. This clonotype originated in a woman in her thirties or forties who had recovered from COVID-19. Specimen: PBMCs or T cells enriched from blood (not recorded which).

CDR3 nucleotides: TGTGCCAGCAGTTATTCTCCCCGCGCAGATACGCAGTATTTT. Translated, it gives CASSYSPRADTQYF. This chain uses TRBV6-5 with TRBJ2-3; unclear D gene. Germline CDR1 reads MNHEY; CDR2 reads SVGAGI. This CDR3 spans 14 amino acids. V was pared by 3 bases and J by 4 bases, with 11 bases between.